This T cell receptor (beta chain) was documented in a study of lymphopenia after photon versus proton radiotherapy. Regarding the study as a whole: Relative stability marked proton patients; photon patients lost diversity and naive cells. After lymphocyte nadir, photon-treated repertoires showed oligoclonal expansion, especially CD8+ Temra. In patients who died, overall survival fell as post-nadir TCR diversity dropped more.

V lost 0 bases and J 5 bases, leaving 7 bases between the germline ends. The CDR3 has 14 amino acids. The V gene's germline CDR1 is LGHNA and CDR2 YNFKEQ. A note on this clone: What it binds is unknown.

The table came from immunoSEQ multiplex PCR; TCRdb's copy has only in-frame clones and leaves some out. The sample lists 29,000 or so clones; approximately 90% were seen once. The material was peripheral blood, obtained from a patient treated with proton-based radiotherapy. The sequence came from a woman aged 55-69 years with cholangiocarcinoma. Some clones in this sample may be carry-over from other donors' samples. The chain carries TRBV4-2 and TRBJ1-4; D not certain. The CDR3 nucleotides read TGTGCCAGCAGCCAAGATCACGAGAATGAAAAACTGTTTTTT. Protein: CASSQDHENEKLFF.